Each of the 17 T cell receptor beta chains below was sequenced from the same sample in a study of identical twins. One entry per CDR3 protein, called by TCRdb with MiXCR from the 5' RACE reads. Of 1.5 million to 2 million distinct CDR3 sequences listed, less than 35% were seen once; the top ten hold about 0.3%. The sample consisted of cord blood. The receptors shown here come from a newborn girl in good health.

This clonotype turned up a few times. The chain carries TRBV29-1 and TRBJ2-7, with D perhaps matching TRBD1 (5 bases). Germline-derived CDR1 and CDR2 are SQVTM and ANQGSEA. V lost 7 bases and J lost 2, with 9 bases in between. The CDR3 covers 11 residues. CDR3 nucleotide sequence: TGCAGCGGTCAGGGCACCTACGAGCAGTACTTC. This translates into CSGQGTYEQYF.

The rearrangement uses TRBV6-6 and TRBJ2-7, with 12 bases fitting TRBD2. Losses at the gene ends were 2 bases for V and 7 bases for J; bases not matched to a gene: 12. There are 17 residues in the CDR3. From germline, CDR1 is MNHNY and CDR2 SVGAGI (reference sequence). The CDR3 DNA sequence: TGTGCCAGCAGTTACCATTACCGACTAGCGGGAGACAGGGAGCAGTACTTC. Translating gives CASSYHYRLAGDREQYF.

This clonotype was observed a few times. This chain connects TRBV20-1 to TRBJ2-3, with D tentatively TRBD2 (9 bases). The germline CDR1 and CDR2 sequences are DFQATT and SNEGSKA (reference sequence). The germline V and J ends were trimmed by 4 bases and 8 bases, with 31 bases remaining between them. The CDR3 loop spans 18 amino acids. The CDR3 bases are TGCAGTGCTAAGGACAGGGCGATGTTAGCGGGAGCGGTCGGTACGCAGTATTTT. It specifies CSAKDRAMLAGAVGTQYF.

Concerning this clonotype itself: At one end the junction does not follow the germline gene, possibly because of a read error. This chain connects TRBV18 to TRBJ1-1; D may be TRBD1 (5 bases). Germline CDR1 and CDR2: KGHSH and LQKENI. This CDR3 region has 14 residues. The CDR3 loop reads CASPPMGTNTEAFF. CDR3 sequence (DNA): TGTGCCAGCCCACCGATGGGGACGAACACTGAAGCTTTCTTT.

This clonotype has only a few counts. J is TRBJ1-1 and V is TRBV27, with 9 positions matching TRBD1. The germline gives CDR1 MNHEY, CDR2 SMNVEV (reference sequence). Trimming removed 5 bases from V and 4 bases from J; junction bases left unmatched: 8. CDR3 size: 15 residues. CDR3 sequence (DNA): TGTGCCAGCAGTGCCTTACAGGGGGCAGGCACTGAAGCTTTCTTT. This sequence encodes CASSALQGAGTEAFF.

The chain has TRBV12-3 or TRBV12-4 and TRBJ1-1; TRBD1 matches 8 bases. With V trimmed by 7 bases and J by 7 bases, 2 bases remained unmatched. This CDR3 region has 11 residues. In DNA, the CDR3 is TGTGCCAGCACCGGGACAGGTGAAGCTTTCTTT. Translated, it gives CASTGTGEAFF.

V is TRBV6-5 and J is TRBJ1-3; no clear D gene. The ends were cut back, 2 bases at V and 0 bases at J, with 11 bases in the middle. The CDR3 has 16 amino acids. Looked up from germline, CDR1 is MNHEY and CDR2 is SVGAGI. The CDR3 sequence is CASSYHRLSSGNTIYF. The DNA of the CDR3 is TGTGCCAGCAGTTACCACAGACTGAGCTCTGGAAACACCATATATTTT.

The V call is TRBV29-1, the J call TRBJ2-5; the D gene is possibly TRBD1 (7 bases). Germline V gene lookup returns CDR1 SQVTM and CDR2 ANQGSEA. This CDR3 has 13 amino acids. V was trimmed by 7 bases and J by 1 base, leaving 13 bases between them. This CDR3 reads CSGAGQSQETQYF. The CDR3 region has the DNA TGCAGCGGTGCGGGACAGTCCCAAGAGACCCAGTACTTC. The variable domain in full, with the rest retrieved from reference TRBV29-1 and TRBJ2-5, is SAVISQKPSRDICQRGTSLTIQCQVDSQVTMMFWYRQQPGQSLTLIATANQGSEATYESGFVIDKFPISRPNLTFSTLTVSNMSPEDSSIYLCSGAGQSQETQYFGPGTRLLVL.

This clonotype has a count of ten or more. This chain connects TRBV28 to TRBJ1-2; 8 positions agree with TRBD1. Germline V CDR1 and CDR2: MDHEN, SYDVKM. There are 15 residues in the CDR3. After removal of 1 base from V and 4 bases from J, the junction contained 5 bases not matched to a gene. CDR3 protein: CASSLSGTGVYGYTF. For the CDR3, the DNA is TGTGCCAGCAGTTTATCCGGGACAGGCGTCTATGGCTACACCTTC.

This clonotype was counted ten times or more. This rearrangement joins TRBV4-2 to TRBJ2-5; no clear D. The germline V and J ends were trimmed by 0 bases and 5 bases, with 13 bases remaining between them. The CDR3 is 15 residues long. Per germline, CDR1 LGHNA and CDR2 YNFKEQ. The CDR3 sequence: CASSQEFGPGETQYF. DNA of the CDR3: TGTGCCAGCAGCCAAGAATTCGGCCCCGGGGAGACCCAGTACTTC.

This clonotype was found a few times. This chain connects TRBV3-1 to TRBJ2-7; 9 bases fit TRBD2. The trim removed 2 bases at V and 5 bases at J, leaving 7 bases unmatched. CDR1 and CDR2 from the germline V gene are LGHDT and YNNKEL (reference sequence). The CDR3 totals 15 residues. The CDR3 is CASSQPGLAENEQYF. In DNA, the CDR3 is TGTGCCAGCAGCCAACCGGGACTAGCAGAGAACGAGCAGTACTTC.

CDR3: CASKTPRGSYNEQFF. In DNA, the CDR3 is TGTGCCAGCAAGACACCCCGAGGGTCCTACAATGAGCAGTTCTTC. V gene TRBV7-2 combines with J gene TRBJ2-1; perhaps TRBD2 as D (5 bases). From germline, CDR1 is SGHTA and CDR2 FQGNSA. The CDR3 runs to 15 residues. V was clipped by 7 bases and J by 1 base, with 14 bases between them.

The V and J genes are TRBV20-1 and TRBJ2-6; the D is unclear. Deletions cut 3 bases from V and 0 bases from J, with 6 bases between. There are 14 residues in the CDR3. The germline V gene encodes CDR1 DFQATT and CDR2 SNEGSKA (reference sequence). The CDR3 sequence: CSASTDSGANVLTF. The CDR3 coding sequence is TGCAGTGCTAGTACGGACTCTGGGGCCAACGTCCTGACTTTC.

In DNA, the CDR3 is TGCAGTGCCCCGAGGCCGGGACTAGCGGGAGTACGCGAGCAGTTCTTC. Protein sequence: CSAPRPGLAGVREQFF. The chain employs TRBV20-1 and TRBJ2-1, with 14 bases matching TRBD2. The germline gives CDR1 DFQATT, CDR2 SNEGSKA (reference sequence). This CDR3 is 16 amino acids long. Unmatched junction bases numbered 14, after V lost 6 bases and J lost 10 bases.

CDR3 region: CASSMDYVQETQYF. The CDR3 DNA reads as TGTGCCAGCAGTATGGACTACGTCCAAGAGACCCAGTACTTC. The chain links TRBV28 to TRBJ2-5; possibly TRBD2 for D (6 bases). CDR3 size: 14 residues. Germline CDR1 reads MDHEN; CDR2 reads SYDVKM. The V and J ends lost 5 bases and 1 base respectively, with 11 bases between them.

V gene TRBV30 combines with J gene TRBJ1-2; 9 bases line up with TRBD1. V lost 0 bases to trimming and J lost 13 bases; unmatched junction nucleotides: 6. The CDR3 has 12 residues. Germline assignment: CDR1 GTSNPN and CDR2 SVGIG (reference sequence). In DNA, the CDR3 is TGTGCCTGGAGTGTGAACAGGGGGCGATGCACCTTC. This gives the protein CAWSVNRGRCTF.

This clonotype was detected a few times. The rearrangement joins TRBV5-1 to TRBJ2-5; tentative D call: TRBD2 (6 bases). Germline CDR1 reads SGHRS; CDR2 reads YFSETQ. Trimming stripped 4 bases from V and 5 bases from J, with 18 bases between. The CDR3 has 15 amino acids. CDR3 loop: CASSPTLREDETQYF. The DNA for the CDR3 is TGCGCCAGCAGCCCTACCCTCAGGGAGGATGAGACCCAGTACTTC.